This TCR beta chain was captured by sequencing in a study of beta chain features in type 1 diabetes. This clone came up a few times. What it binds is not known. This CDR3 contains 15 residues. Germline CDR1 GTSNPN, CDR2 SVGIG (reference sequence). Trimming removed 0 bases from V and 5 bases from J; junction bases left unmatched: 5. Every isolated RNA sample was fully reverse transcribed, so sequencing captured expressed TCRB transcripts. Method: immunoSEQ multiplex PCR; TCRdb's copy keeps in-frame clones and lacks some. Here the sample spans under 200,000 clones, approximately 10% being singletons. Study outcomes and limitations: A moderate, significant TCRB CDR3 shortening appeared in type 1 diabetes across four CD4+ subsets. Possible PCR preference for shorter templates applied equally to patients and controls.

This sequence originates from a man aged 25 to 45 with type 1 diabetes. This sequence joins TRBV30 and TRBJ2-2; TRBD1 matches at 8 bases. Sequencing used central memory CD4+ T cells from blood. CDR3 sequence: CAWSVLTGVTGELFF. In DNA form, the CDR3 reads TGTGCCTGGAGTGTACTGACAGGGGTAACCGGGGAGCTGTTTTTT. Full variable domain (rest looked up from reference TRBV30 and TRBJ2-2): SQTIHQWPATLVQPVGSPLSLECTVEGTSNPNLYWYRQAAGRGLQLLFYSVGIGQISSEVPQNLSASRPQDRQFILSSKKLLLSDSGFYLCAWSVLTGVTGELFFGEGSRLTVL.